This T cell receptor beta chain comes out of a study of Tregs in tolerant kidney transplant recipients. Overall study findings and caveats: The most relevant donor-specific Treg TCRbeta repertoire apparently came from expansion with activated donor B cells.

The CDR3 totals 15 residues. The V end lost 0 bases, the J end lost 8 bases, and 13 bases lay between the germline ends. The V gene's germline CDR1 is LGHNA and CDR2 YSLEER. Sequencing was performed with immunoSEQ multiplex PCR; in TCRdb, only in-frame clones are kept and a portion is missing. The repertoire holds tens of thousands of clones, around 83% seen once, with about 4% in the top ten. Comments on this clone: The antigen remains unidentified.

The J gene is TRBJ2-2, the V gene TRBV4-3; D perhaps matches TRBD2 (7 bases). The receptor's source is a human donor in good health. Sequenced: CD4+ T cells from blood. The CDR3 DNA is TGCGCCAGCAGCCAAGAACCGGGGGGCGCGGGGGAGCTGTTTTTT. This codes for CASSQEPGGAGELFF.